The clone carrying this TCR beta chain was observed a handful of times. The sample originates from a study of blood T cell repertoires in COVID-19. The method was immunoSEQ multiplex PCR; TCRdb's version includes in-frame clones alone and lacks a portion of them. The sample has roughly 170,000 clones; roughly 89% are singletons. Germline V CDR1 and CDR2: SNHLY, FYNNEI. The V and J ends lost 7 bases and 6 bases respectively, with 15 bases between them. This CDR3 region has 14 residues. This chain connects TRBV2 to TRBJ2-2; D possibly corresponds to TRBD1 (6 bases). Sequencing used peripheral blood. This TCR came from a woman aged 18-30 years who had recovered from COVID-19. This CDR3 is CASIGGRAAGELFF. The CDR3 DNA reads TGTGCCAGCATAGGGGGAAGGGCGGCCGGGGAGCTGTTTTTT.